The clone carrying this TCR beta chain was observed many times. Its antigen is undetermined. This specimen belongs to a study of T cells in Graves' hyperthyroidism and ophthalmopathy. The study, taken as a whole, reports: By a 13 V-J model, ophthalmopathy was set apart from stable hyperthyroidism.

TCR beta CDR3 sequences were amplified from RNA transcripts. The study used the HTBI primer set for a first-round RT-PCR of the TCR CDR3. TCRdb reanalysed the multiplex PCR reads using MiXCR and keeps one entry per CDR3 protein. Among 300,000 to 400,000 distinct CDR3 sequences, under 25% were seen once, and the ten largest hold about 50%. The germline gives CDR1 KGHSH, CDR2 LQKENI. J was trimmed by 13 bases and V by 3 bases; bases with no gene match: 9. CDR3 length equals 13 residues. Patients were excluded because of uncontrolled infection, other autoimmune disease, pregnancy or lactation. Sequenced: blood. The sequence was obtained from a woman between 45 and 65 years old with Graves' hyperthyroidism. This chain uses TRBV18 with TRBJ1-2; 9 bases line up with TRBD1. The CDR3 here is CASSPGQGYRSTF. The DNA of the CDR3 is TGTGCCAGCTCACCTGGACAGGGGTACAGGTCCACCTTC.